This entry lists 15 T cell receptor beta chains sequenced from one sample in a study of cytomegalovirus exposure and HLA in healthy donors (dated by TCRdb to the late 2010s). Library creation used the immunoSEQ multiplex PCR assay. For the multiplex PCR, a mixture combining 60 forward primers for TCR Vbeta segments and 13 reverse primers for TCR Jbeta segments was used. The immuneACCESS repertoire file appears here via TCRdb, limited to in-frame rearrangements. These files lack a portion of the clones; in checked studies, under half of the deficit traces to unresolved V genes, and the cause of the others is not known. The sample profile shows about 150,000 clones; 84% of them were found once. The top ten constitute around 1.9% of the sample. What was sequenced was PBMCs. These receptors were taken from a man aged 18 to 29 in good health and CMV-seronegative.

The chain has TRBV6-7 and TRBJ2-7, with 8 nucleotides matching TRBD1. TRBV6-7 is identified as an open reading frame with a role that is uncertain. After removal of 4 bases from V and 3 bases from J, the junction contained 5 bases not matched to a gene. The CDR3 is made up of 14 amino acids. The CDR3, as DNA: TGTGCCAGCAGTTCCGACAGGGGCTTCTACGAGCAGTACTTC. Encoded protein: CASSSDRGFYEQYF.

The J gene is TRBJ2-2, the V gene TRBV4-3; 16 bases are a match to TRBD2. The CDR3 contains 16 residues. Per germline, CDR1 LGHNA and CDR2 YSLEER. Trimming at V came to 3 bases and at J to 7 bases, leaving 2 bases not matched to a gene. The CDR3 nucleotides read TGCGCCAGCAGCCAGGGGACTAGCGGGAGGGGCGGGGAGCTGTTTTTT. It codes for CASSQGTSGRGGELFF.

The V gene is TRBV4-1, the J gene TRBJ2-3; D not resolved. The CDR3 loop spans 13 amino acids. V was pared by 2 bases and J by 2 bases, with 5 bases between. CDR1 is MGHRA, CDR2 YSYEKL, per germline. The CDR3 nucleotides read TGCGCCAGCAGCCAACTCCCCACAGATACGCAGTATTTT. It codes for CASSQLPTDTQYF.

The chain has TRBV19 and TRBJ2-3; TRBD1 agrees at 8 bases. The V segment lost 6 bases and the J segment 4 bases; nucleotides outside the gene matches: 3. The germline CDR1 and CDR2 sequences are LNHDA and SQIVND (reference sequence). The CDR3 runs 13 residues. The CDR3 here is CASRQGAADTQYF. In DNA, the CDR3 is TGTGCCAGTAGGCAGGGGGCCGCAGATACGCAGTATTTT.

For this clone: A junction end diverges from the germline sequence, so it may reflect a read error. The CDR3, as DNA: TGTGCCAGCAGTACCACGGGACTAGCGGGGAGGGGTGAGCAGTTCTTC. Encoded protein: CASSTTGLAGRGEQFF. This chain connects TRBV19 to TRBJ2-1; 13 bases align to TRBD2. This CDR3 region has 16 residues. The V gene's germline CDR1 is LNHDA and CDR2 SQIVND (reference sequence).

This clone occurred once. The rearrangement uses TRBV28 and TRBJ1-5; no clear D. V was pared by 4 bases and J by 6 bases, with 13 bases between. The CDR3 covers 14 residues. Germline lookup yields CDR1 MDHEN and CDR2 SYDVKM. Here the CDR3 reads CASSWETNGQPQHF. The CDR3 DNA follows: TGTGCCAGCAGTTGGGAGACCAATGGTCAGCCCCAGCATTTT.

The chain uses TRBV18 and TRBJ2-7; 9 bases match TRBD1. Germline V gene lookup returns CDR1 KGHSH and CDR2 LQKENI. This CDR3 is 14 amino acids long. V lost 2 bases and J lost 2; bases outside the gene matches: 1. DNA of the CDR3: TGTGCCAGCTCACCAGACAGGGGGACCTACGAGCAGTACTTC. It translates to CASSPDRGTYEQYF.

This clone was seen once. The V gene is TRBV6-1, the J gene TRBJ2-7; tentatively, D is TRBD2 (7 bases). There are 13 residues in the CDR3. The germline V gene has CDR1 MNHNS and CDR2 SASEGT. This CDR3 is CAGRGAASYEQYF. CDR3 nucleotide sequence: TGTGCGGGTCGGGGGGCCGCCTCCTACGAGCAGTACTTC.

The DNA of the CDR3 is TGTGCCAGCAGCCATAAGAGGGCCGCAAGTGACAATGAGCAGTTCTTC. This encodes CASSHKRAASDNEQFF. The rearrangement joins TRBV6-6 to TRBJ2-1; tentative D call: TRBD2 (5 bases). This CDR3 has 16 amino acids. With 6 bases removed from V and 5 bases from J, the gap between germline ends came to 20 bases. The germline CDR1 and CDR2 sequences are MNHNY and SVGAGI (reference sequence).

The V gene is TRBV18, the J gene TRBJ1-3; D gene uncertain. The CDR3 contains 15 residues. Trimming took 4 bases from V and 0 from J, leaving 10 bases between them. From germline, CDR1 is KGHSH and CDR2 LQKENI. The CDR3 bases are TGTGCCAGCTCACGAAACGAGAACTCTGGAAACACCATATATTTT. Translation gives CASSRNENSGNTIYF.

The chain's CDR3 is CASSLKGQGNTEAFF. For the CDR3, the DNA is TGTGCCAGCAGCTTAAAAGGACAGGGTAACACTGAAGCTTTCTTT. This sequence joins TRBV7-3 and TRBJ1-1; TRBD1 matches 8 bases. V lost 1 base and J lost 2; bases outside the gene matches: 3. This CDR3 is 15 amino acids long. The germline V gene has CDR1 SGHTA and CDR2 FQGTGA.

This CDR3 is CASSLTGANTEAFF. The CDR3, as DNA: TGTGCCAGTAGTTTGACAGGGGCGAACACTGAAGCTTTCTTT. The chain uses TRBV19 and TRBJ1-1; 8 positions match TRBD1. V was pared by 5 bases and J by 1 base, with 3 bases of the junction left unmatched. Germline V gene lookup returns CDR1 LNHDA and CDR2 SQIVND (reference sequence). The CDR3 is 14 residues long.

The V and J genes are TRBV11-2 and TRBJ2-2; TRBD2 matches at 7 bases. The trim removed 7 bases at V and 7 bases at J, leaving 9 bases unmatched. The CDR3 is made up of 14 amino acids. CDR1 and CDR2 from the germline V gene are SGHAT and FQNNGV. The CDR3 reads CASTPRGGLGELFF. CDR3 sequence (DNA): TGTGCCAGCACCCCCCGGGGAGGGCTCGGGGAGCTGTTTTTT.

This clone appeared once. Compared with germline, one end of the junction differs, possibly owing to a read error. The rearrangement uses TRBV11-2 and TRBJ1-4; no clear D gene. There are 14 residues in the CDR3. Germline CDR1 SGHAT, CDR2 FQNNGV. CDR3: CASSLERTSEKLFF. Written as DNA, the CDR3 is TGTGCCAGCAGCCTCGAAAGGACTAGTGAAAAACTGTTTTTT.

About this clone itself: At one end the junction does not follow the germline gene, possibly because of a read error. This chain links TRBV6-5 with TRBJ2-3; TRBD1 might be the D (6 bases). This CDR3 has 12 residues. From germline, CDR1 is MNHEY and CDR2 SVGAGI. CDR3 sequence: CASRDSKDTQYF. The CDR3 nucleotides are TGTGCCAGCAGGGACAGCAAAGATACGCAGTATTTT.